This TCR beta chain was documented in a study of T cells in Graves' hyperthyroidism and ophthalmopathy. For Graves' hyperthyroidism to be stable, ophthalmopathy could not progress within 18 months. The authors obtained PBMCs from around 11 ml of fresh peripheral blood. Germline-derived CDR1 and CDR2 are SGDLS and YYNGEE. CDR3 length: 15 amino acids. Trimming shortened V by 3 bases and J by 4 bases, and 15 bases separated the two germline ends. To note about this clonotype: Its antigen is undetermined.

Study-level results: A model built on 13 V-J features separated ophthalmopathy from stable hyperthyroidism.

RNA transcripts yielded amplified TCR beta CDR3 regions. With the HTBI primer set, the TCR CDR3 went through a first round of RT-PCR. Each CDR3 protein gets one entry after TCRdb re-called the multiplex PCR reads with MiXCR. In the table there are about 320,000 distinct CDR3 sequences, approximately 17% of which are singletons. The genes are TRBV9 and TRBJ2-3, with a tentative D call TRBD1 (5 bases). The material sequenced was blood. The source is a man aged 25-45 years with Graves' hyperthyroidism. CDR3 region: CASSETAPPPDTQYF. CDR3 coding DNA: TGTGCCAGCAGCGAGACAGCCCCTCCTCCAGATACGCAGTATTTT.